This TCR beta chain was identified in a study of OX40 agonist ivuxolimab in advanced cancers. Produced via immunoSEQ multiplex PCR; TCRdb's table is partial and in-frame only. The sample yields around 80,000 clones, about 88% seen once. This TCR derives from an adult with an advanced solid tumor such as melanoma, head and neck, liver or kidney cancer. This sample comprised CD4+ or CD8+ T cells sorted from blood, obtained in a trial of the OX40 agonist ivuxolimab.

The CDR3 nucleotides are TGTGCCAGCAGCGTAGAGTGGAACACTGAAGCTTTCTTT. It encodes CASSVEWNTEAFF. The chain combines TRBV6-1 with TRBJ1-1, with unresolved D. The CDR3 sequence is 13 residues long. Germline V gene data show CDR1 as MNHNS and CDR2 as SASEGT. The V end lost 6 bases, the J end lost 1 base, and 9 bases lay between the germline ends.